Given below is one T cell receptor (beta chain) in context. Its antigen is not identified. Germline assignment: CDR1 LNHNV and CDR2 YYDKDF (reference sequence). Between the trimmed V and J ends, which lost 1 base and 0 bases, there was a span of 13 bases. This CDR3 contains 17 residues. This entry is derived from a study of response to subunit inactivated influenza vaccine. The study's findings and limits: It was suggested by the authors that few new T cells are recruited by each seasonal influenza vaccination.

TCRdb redid the calling of the RT-PCR reads with MiXCR, one entry per CDR3 protein. The table has hundreds of thousands of distinct CDR3 sequences, roughly 20% seen once; the top ten hold approximately 10%. The V and J genes are TRBV15 and TRBJ2-4, with D perhaps TRBD2 (5 bases). The sequencing here drew on PBMCs from blood, taken roughly 5 days after vaccination. This clonotype was sampled from a man between 50 and 59 years old who received an inactivated influenza vaccine. CDR3 coding DNA: TGTGCCACCAGCAGAGGAGGGATGGGTTTAGCCAAAAACATTCAGTACTTC. It specifies CATSRGGMGLAKNIQYF.